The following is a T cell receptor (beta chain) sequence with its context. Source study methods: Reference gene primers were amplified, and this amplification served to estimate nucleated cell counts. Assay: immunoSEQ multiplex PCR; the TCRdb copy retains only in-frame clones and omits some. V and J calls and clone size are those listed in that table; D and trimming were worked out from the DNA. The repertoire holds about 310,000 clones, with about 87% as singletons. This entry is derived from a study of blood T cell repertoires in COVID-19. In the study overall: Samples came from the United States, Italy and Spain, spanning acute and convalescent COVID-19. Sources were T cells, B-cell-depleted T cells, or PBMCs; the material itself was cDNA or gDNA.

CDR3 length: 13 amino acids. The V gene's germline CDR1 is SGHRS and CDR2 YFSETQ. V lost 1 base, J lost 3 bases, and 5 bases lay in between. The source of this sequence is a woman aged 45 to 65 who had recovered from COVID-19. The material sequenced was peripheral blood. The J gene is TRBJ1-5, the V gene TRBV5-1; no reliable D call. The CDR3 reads CASSLRYNQPQHF. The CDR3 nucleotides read TGCGCCAGCAGCTTGCGGTACAATCAGCCCCAGCATTTT.